What follows are 13 T cell receptor beta chains derived from one specimen sequenced in a study of blood T cell repertoires in COVID-19. TCRdb's table, derived via immunoSEQ multiplex PCR, lists solely in-frame clones and lacks some. The data show some 430,000 clones, around 91% seen once. What was sequenced was PBMCs or T cells enriched from blood (not recorded which). These receptors all come from a man younger than 30 who had recovered from COVID-19.

The chain combines TRBV19 with TRBJ1-5; D is perhaps TRBD1 (6 bases). This CDR3 has 15 residues. Germline V gene data show CDR1 as LNHDA and CDR2 as SQIVND (reference sequence). V was cut by 8 bases and J by 2 bases, with 16 bases left in between. As DNA, the CDR3 is TGTGCCAGTGCTTTGGGGGCGCTTGGCAATCAGCCCCAGCATTTT. Its translation: CASALGALGNQPQHF.

The chain joins TRBV21-1 to TRBJ1-1. TRBV21-1 is reported as a pseudogene. This CDR3 is built from 18 residues. CDR3 nucleotides: TGTGCCAGCAGCAAAGGAGCTAACGACGGGCGGCGGGACACTGAAGCTTTCTTT. Protein sequence: CASSKGANDGRRDTEAFF.

This chain connects TRBV19 to TRBJ1-1; D gene ambiguous. This CDR3 spans 12 amino acids. With 1 base removed from V and 7 bases from J, the gap between germline ends came to 7 bases. Germline CDR1 and CDR2: LNHDA and SQIVND (reference sequence). CDR3 in amino acids: CASSIGRLEAFF. The DNA for the CDR3 is TGTGCCAGTAGTATAGGAAGACTTGAAGCTTTCTTT.

The chain uses TRBV28 and TRBJ1-5, with TRBD1 as a possible D gene (5 bases). The CDR3 runs 12 residues. Germline-derived CDR1 and CDR2 are MDHEN and SYDVKM. Trimming took off 5 bases at V and 7 bases at J, with 9 bases between the two ends. The CDR3 loop reads CASSTGGQPQHF. CDR3 sequence (DNA): TGTGCCAGCAGTACGGGGGGGCAGCCCCAGCATTTT.

The rearrangement links TRBV10-3 to TRBJ1-1; a weak D match, TRBD1 (6 bases). Trimming took off 8 bases at V and 1 base at J, with 14 bases between the two ends. From germline, CDR1 is ENHRY and CDR2 SYGVKD. This CDR3 has 14 residues. The CDR3 here is CAIGAQQGNTEAFF. The CDR3 coding sequence is TGTGCCATCGGAGCGCAACAGGGGAACACTGAAGCTTTCTTT.

The chain employs TRBV5-6 and TRBJ1-1; D perhaps matches TRBD1 (6 bases). V dropped 0 bases and J dropped 1 base, with 13 bases sitting between them. Per the germline V gene, CDR1 is SGHDT and CDR2 is YYEEEE. The CDR3 runs to 16 residues. The CDR3 coding sequence is TGTGCCAGCAGCTTGGAGGTCGTAGGGGGGAACACTGAAGCTTTCTTT. Translating it yields CASSLEVVGGNTEAFF.

This sequence joins TRBV3-1 (or the pseudogene TRBV3-2) and TRBJ1-2, with D possibly matching TRBD1 (6 bases). Germline V gives CDR1 LGHDT, CDR2 YNNKEL (reference sequence). The CDR3 totals 13 residues. Between the trimmed V and J ends, which lost 3 bases and 7 bases, there was a span of 12 bases. CDR3 coding DNA: TGTGCCAGCAGCCAGCAGGGGTCGGGTGGCTACACCTTC. This translates into CASSQQGSGGYTF.

This chain uses TRBV5-3 with TRBJ2-1; 9 bases map to TRBD2. TRBV5-3 has ORF status, its function being uncertain. The CDR3 length is 19 residues. J lost 0 bases, V lost 4 bases, and 14 bases had no gene match. This chain's CDR3 is CARSLRTSGGTSSYNEQFF. In DNA form, the CDR3 reads TGTGCCAGAAGCCTGAGAACCAGCGGGGGGACGAGCTCCTACAATGAGCAGTTCTTC.

The DNA of the CDR3 is TGTGCCAGCAGCGTAACACAGGGAATCGGGGAGCTGTTTTTT. Its protein product is CASSVTQGIGELFF. The V call is TRBV6-4, the J call TRBJ2-2; tentative D call: TRBD1 (6 bases). This CDR3 region has 14 residues. The germline CDR1 and CDR2 sequences are MRHNA and SNTAGT. Trimming left V 6 bases short and J 7 bases short, with 15 bases between.

The chain is built from TRBV10-3 and TRBJ1-1, with TRBD1 as a possible D gene (5 bases). The germline V gene has CDR1 ENHRY and CDR2 SYGVKD. V lost 6 bases to trimming and J lost 3 bases, with 8 bases between them. This CDR3 has 12 residues. CDR3 DNA: TGTGCCATCAGGCAGGGCTACACTGAAGCTTTCTTT. Translating gives CAIRQGYTEAFF.

This chain joins TRBV11-2 and TRBJ1-4; D is ambiguous. CDR1 is SGHAT, CDR2 FQNNGV, per germline. This CDR3 has 14 amino acids. Deletions cut 5 bases from V and 3 bases from J, with 10 bases between. CDR3 in DNA: TGTGCCAGCAGCCCGGGTGCAGCTAATGAAAAACTGTTTTTT. It specifies CASSPGAANEKLFF. Complete variable domain (other parts from reference TRBV11-2 and TRBJ1-4): EAGVAQSPRYKIIEKRQSVAFWCNPISGHATLYWYQQILGQGPKLLIQFQNNGVVDDSQLPKDRFSAERLKGVDSTLKIQPAKLEDSAVYLCASSPGAANEKLFFGSGTQLSVL.

The chain is built from TRBV5-1 and TRBJ2-7; 9 nucleotides agree with TRBD1. Germline V gives CDR1 SGHRS, CDR2 YFSETQ. V gave up 7 bases and J gave up 9 bases; unmatched junction bases: 11. The CDR3 spans 13 residues. The CDR3 coding sequence is TGCGCCAGCCGAACAGGGGGCGCCTCGGGGCAGTACTTC. The encoded protein is CASRTGGASGQYF.

The V call is TRBV4-1, the J call TRBJ2-1; 9 nucleotides align to TRBD2. After removal of 0 bases from V and 5 bases from J, the junction contained 5 bases not matched to a gene. The germline V gene has CDR1 MGHRA and CDR2 YSYEKL. The CDR3 loop spans 16 amino acids. In nucleotides, the CDR3 is TGCGCCAGCAGCCAAGAGGGGCTAGCGGGAAACAATGAGCAGTTCTTC. Its protein is CASSQEGLAGNNEQFF.